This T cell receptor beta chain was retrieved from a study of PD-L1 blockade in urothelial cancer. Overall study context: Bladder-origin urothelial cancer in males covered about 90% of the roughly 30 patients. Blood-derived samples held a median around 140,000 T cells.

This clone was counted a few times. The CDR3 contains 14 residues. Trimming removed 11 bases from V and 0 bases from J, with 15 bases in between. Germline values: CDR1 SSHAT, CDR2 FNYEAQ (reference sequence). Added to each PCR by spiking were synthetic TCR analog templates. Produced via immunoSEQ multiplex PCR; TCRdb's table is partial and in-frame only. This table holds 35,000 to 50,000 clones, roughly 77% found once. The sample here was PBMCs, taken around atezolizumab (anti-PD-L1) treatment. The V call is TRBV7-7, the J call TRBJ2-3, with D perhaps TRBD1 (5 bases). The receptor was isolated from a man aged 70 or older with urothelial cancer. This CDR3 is CAPNRGASTDTQYF. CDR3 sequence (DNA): TGTGCCCCCAATAGGGGTGCTAGCACAGATACGCAGTATTTT.